Presented here are 32 T cell receptor beta chains from one specimen sequenced in a study of blood T cell repertoires in COVID-19. Assay used: immunoSEQ multiplex PCR; TCRdb lists only in-frame clones, some missing. The sample records 110,000 or so clones, about nine tenths being singletons. Specimen: peripheral blood. These receptors came from a woman between 45 and 60 years old with acute or convalescent COVID-19.

This chain joins TRBV10-2 and TRBJ1-6; D gene unclear. Germline V gives CDR1 WSHSY, CDR2 SAAADI. The CDR3 loop spans 13 amino acids. The V and J ends lost 2 bases and 8 bases respectively, with 7 bases between them. This chain's CDR3 is CASSENRDSPLHF. The CDR3 DNA reads TGCGCCAGCAGTGAGAACAGAGATTCACCCCTCCACTTT.

The chain couples TRBV25-1 to TRBJ2-3; D uncertain. The length of the CDR3 is 13 residues. V was pared by 4 bases and J by 4 bases, with 9 bases between. CDR1 is MGHDK and CDR2 is SYGVNS in the germline V gene. The CDR3 sequence: CASSGQLSDTQYF. Written as DNA, the CDR3 is TGTGCCAGCAGTGGCCAGTTATCAGATACGCAGTATTTT.

Notes on this clone: The same CDR3 also results from other DNA sequences found in this sample. CDR3 sequence reads: CASSLDGGFYNEQFF. Written as DNA, the CDR3 is TGTGCCAGCAGCTTAGACGGGGGATTCTACAATGAGCAGTTCTTC. The genes are TRBV11-3 and TRBJ2-1; perhaps TRBD2 as D (6 bases). CDR3 length equals 15 residues. The V end was cut by 0 bases, the J end by 3 bases, with 9 bases between. CDR1 and CDR2 from the germline V gene are SGHNT and YENEEA.

The J gene is TRBJ1-5, the V gene TRBV12-3 or TRBV12-4, with a tentative D call TRBD1 (6 bases). V lost 3 bases to trimming and J lost 5 bases, with 8 bases between them. This CDR3 is built from 13 residues. The CDR3 loop reads CASSLGAYQPQHF. Written as DNA, the CDR3 is TGTGCCAGCAGTTTGGGGGCTTATCAGCCCCAGCATTTT.

The chain employs TRBV11-2 and TRBJ1-1; 8 bases are shared with TRBD1. Germline lookup yields CDR1 SGHAT and CDR2 FQNNGV. Trimming at V came to 3 bases and at J to 5 bases, leaving 5 bases not matched to a gene. This CDR3 comprises 14 residues. CDR3 bases: TGTGCCAGCAGCTTCCGACAGGGGAGAACTGAAGCTTTCTTT. Translated: CASSFRQGRTEAFF.

V gene TRBV6-2 or TRBV6-3 combines with J gene TRBJ1-5; D is unclear. The CDR3 runs 13 residues. The V gene lost 2 bases and the J gene lost 7 bases, with 9 bases spanning the gap. CDR1 and CDR2 from the germline V gene are MNHEY and SVGEGT. This CDR3 reads CASSYQVWQPQHF. Here the CDR3 DNA reads TGTGCCAGCAGTTACCAGGTATGGCAGCCCCAGCATTTT.

The chain uses TRBV4-3 and TRBJ2-5; D remains ambiguous. V was clipped by 0 bases and J by 5 bases, with 10 bases between them. Germline lookup yields CDR1 LGHNA and CDR2 YSLEER. The CDR3 totals 14 residues. Here the CDR3 reads CASSQERFRETQYF. The CDR3 coding sequence is TGCGCCAGCAGCCAAGAGAGGTTCCGGGAGACCCAGTACTTC.

The chain joins TRBV27 to TRBJ1-1, with D unclear. Germline CDR1 is MNHEY and CDR2 is SMNVEV (reference sequence). The CDR3 spans 18 residues. V was shortened by 3 bases and J by 1 base, with 21 bases between the two germline ends. The CDR3 nucleotides are TGTGCCAGCAGTTTTCCTAAAAGGACTCACCTCCCGAACACTGAAGCTTTCTTT. It codes for CASSFPKRTHLPNTEAFF.

The CDR3 protein is CASSDRGEQYF. The CDR3 nucleotides read TGTGCCAGTAGCGACAGGGGCGAGCAGTACTTC. The gene calls are TRBV19 and TRBJ2-7, with 8 nucleotides matching TRBD1. CDR1 and CDR2 (germline): LNHDA, SQIVND (reference sequence). There are 11 residues in the CDR3. Trimming took 6 bases from V and 6 from J; bases not matched to a gene: 1.

The V call is TRBV19, the J call TRBJ1-6; tentatively, D is TRBD1 (6 bases). CDR1 and CDR2 from the germline V gene are LNHDA and SQIVND (reference sequence). CDR3 length: 15 amino acids. Trimming removed 7 bases at V and 7 bases at J, with 17 bases between. The CDR3 protein is CASKIGRGTNSPLHF. Written as DNA, the CDR3 is TGTGCCAGTAAAATAGGAAGAGGGACAAATTCACCCCTCCACTTT.

The V and J genes are TRBV7-9 and TRBJ2-3, with D possibly matching TRBD2 (7 bases). Germline lookup yields CDR1 SEHNR and CDR2 FQNEAQ (reference sequence). The V and J ends lost 5 bases and 4 bases respectively, with 28 bases between them. CDR3 length: 19 residues. The CDR3, as DNA: TGTGCCAGCAGCAGCTACCCGCCGGGGGGCCGATTCATGGCAGATACGCAGTATTTT. It translates to CASSSYPPGGRFMADTQYF. The whole variable domain, filled in from reference TRBV7-9 and TRBJ2-3, reads DTGVSQNPRHKITKRGQNVTFRCDPISEHNRLYWYRQTLGQGPEFLTYFQNEAQLEKSRLLSDRFSAERPKGSFSTLEIQRTEQGDSAMYLCASSSYPPGGRFMADTQYFGPGTRLTVL.

This chain connects TRBV27 to TRBJ2-1; TRBD2 agrees at 7 bases. Germline CDR1 is MNHEY and CDR2 is SMNVEV (reference sequence). The CDR3 has 17 residues. After removal of 5 bases from V and 0 bases from J, the junction contained 10 bases not matched to a gene. The CDR3 nucleotides are TGTGCCAGCAGTCCCCCCCGCCGCGGGAGCTCCTACAATGAGCAGTTCTTC. Translation gives CASSPPRRGSSYNEQFF.

In this sample, this clone turned up a few times. The gene calls are TRBV10-3 and TRBJ1-1; TRBD1 matches at 7 bases. Germline V lookup: CDR1 ENHRY, CDR2 SYGVKD. The V segment lost 6 bases and the J segment 1 base; nucleotides outside the gene matches: 11. There are 16 residues in the CDR3. CDR3 region: CAIRVGGEGRNTEAFF. Here the CDR3 DNA reads TGTGCCATCAGAGTAGGGGGCGAGGGTCGGAACACTGAAGCTTTCTTT.

The chain joins TRBV28 to TRBJ2-7; maybe TRBD2 (5 bases). V was shortened by 3 bases and J by 3 bases, with 12 bases between the two germline ends. CDR3 length: 14 residues. Per the germline V gene, CDR1 is MDHEN and CDR2 is SYDVKM. The CDR3 is CASSFPGMFYEQYF. CDR3 nucleotides: TGTGCCAGCAGTTTCCCCGGGATGTTCTACGAGCAGTACTTC.

V gene TRBV6-5 combines with J gene TRBJ1-2; the D is unclear. Germline V gene data show CDR1 as MNHEY and CDR2 as SVGAGI. V was clipped by 3 bases and J by 2 bases, with 7 bases between them. The CDR3 length is 13 residues. The CDR3: CASSYDGNYGYTF. The DNA for the CDR3 is TGTGCCAGCAGTTATGACGGGAACTATGGCTACACCTTC.

The rearrangement uses TRBV19 and TRBJ1-6; possible D gene TRBD1, 5 bases. Per the germline V gene, CDR1 is LNHDA and CDR2 is SQIVND (reference sequence). The CDR3 consists of 18 residues. V lost 5 bases, J lost 2 bases, and 19 bases lay in between. CDR3 sequence: CASSRGTPRGTYNSPLHF. The CDR3 coding sequence is TGTGCCAGTAGTCGCGGGACCCCCCGAGGAACCTATAATTCACCCCTCCACTTT.

The chain links TRBV24-1 to TRBJ2-3, with 8 bases that match TRBD1. The CDR3 runs to 16 residues. The junction had 4 bases not matched to a gene; V was cut back by 1 base and J by 2 bases. Germline CDR1 and CDR2: KGHDR and SFDVKD. The CDR3 sequence: CATSDLGQGSTDTQYF. In nucleotides, the CDR3 is TGTGCCACCAGTGATTTAGGACAGGGATCCACAGATACGCAGTATTTT.

The CDR3, as DNA: TGTGCCAGCAGTCCCGGGACACTCCCGGCTTTCTTT. This translates into CASSPGTLPAFF. The chain couples TRBV2 to TRBJ1-1; D is perhaps TRBD1 (6 bases). CDR1 and CDR2 (germline): SNHLY, FYNNEI. There are 12 residues in the CDR3. The ends were cut back, 5 bases at V and 11 bases at J, with 15 bases in the middle.

The CDR3 protein is CASSVTGERGYTF. The CDR3 region has the DNA TGTGCCAGTAGTGTAACAGGGGAGCGCGGCTACACCTTC. The chain couples TRBV19 to TRBJ1-2, with 7 nucleotides matching TRBD1. Trimming cost V 5 bases and J 8 bases; bases outside gene matches: 8. CDR1 LNHDA and CDR2 SQIVND come from the germline V gene (reference sequence). The CDR3 covers 13 residues.

This clone was recorded once. This chain links TRBV2 with TRBJ1-2, with a tentative D call TRBD1 (6 bases). In germline, CDR1 is SNHLY, CDR2 FYNNEI. V was shortened by 3 bases and J by 7 bases, with 12 bases between the two germline ends. This CDR3 spans 13 amino acids. CDR3 loop: CASSDQQGFGYTF. CDR3 bases: TGTGCCAGCAGTGACCAACAGGGATTTGGCTACACCTTC.

The chain joins TRBV28 to TRBJ2-7; 8 bases align to TRBD1. The CDR3 has 16 residues. Trimming at V came to 3 bases and at J to 3 bases, leaving 10 bases not matched to a gene. Germline V gene lookup returns CDR1 MDHEN and CDR2 SYDVKM. CDR3 sequence: CASSFGRTGSDYEQYF. As DNA, the CDR3 is TGTGCCAGCAGTTTTGGACGGACAGGGTCGGACTACGAGCAGTACTTC.

Turning to this clone: Within the sample, other DNA sequences also encode this same CDR3. This sequence joins TRBV18 and TRBJ1-2, with 9 bases aligning to TRBD1. CDR3 length: 13 residues. Per the germline V gene, CDR1 is KGHSH and CDR2 is LQKENI. V was clipped by 6 bases and J by 6 bases; unmatched bases: 5. CDR3 residues: CASSLDRGNGYTF. The CDR3, as DNA: TGTGCCAGCTCTCTGGACAGGGGAAATGGCTACACCTTC.

The table lists this clone with a count of one. J is TRBJ2-5 and V is TRBV5-1; unclear D gene. The CDR3 length is 12 residues. The ends were cut back, 5 bases at V and 7 bases at J, with 12 bases in the middle. Germline lookup yields CDR1 SGHRS and CDR2 YFSETQ. The CDR3 loop reads CASSITFGTQYF. The CDR3 nucleotides read TGCGCCAGCAGTATTACATTTGGGACCCAGTACTTC.

The chain has TRBV2 and TRBJ1-4, with D perhaps TRBD1 (5 bases). With 7 bases removed from V and 5 bases from J, the gap between germline ends came to 11 bases. The germline CDR1 and CDR2 sequences are SNHLY and FYNNEI. The CDR3 has 13 amino acids. CDR3 nucleotides: TGTGCCAGCACAGGGATGAGGAATGAAAAACTGTTTTTT. This encodes CASTGMRNEKLFF.

V is TRBV30 and J is TRBJ2-4; 10 bases are shared with TRBD1. From germline, CDR1 is GTSNPN and CDR2 SVGIG (reference sequence). With V trimmed by 6 bases and J by 7 bases, 9 bases remained unmatched. The CDR3 runs 14 residues. CDR3 amino acids: CACQARTGGNIQYF. CDR3 nucleotide sequence: TGTGCCTGTCAGGCGAGGACAGGGGGGAACATTCAGTACTTC. Full variable domain (rest looked up from reference TRBV30 and TRBJ2-4): SQTIHQWPATLVQPVGSPLSLECTVEGTSNPNLYWYRQAAGRGLQLLFYSVGIGQISSEVPQNLSASRPQDRQFILSSKKLLLSDSGFYLCACQARTGGNIQYFGAGTRLSVL.

The rearrangement links TRBV6-1 to TRBJ2-3; D unresolved. This CDR3 has 15 amino acids. The V end lost 4 bases, the J end lost 1 base, and 12 bases lay between the germline ends. Germline V gene lookup returns CDR1 MNHNS and CDR2 SASEGT. The CDR3 loop reads CASSGGQPRTDTQYF. The CDR3 DNA reads as TGTGCCAGCAGTGGAGGCCAACCCCGCACAGATACGCAGTATTTT.

This chain links TRBV15 with TRBJ1-1; D not resolved. The CDR3 consists of 16 residues. Trimming pared 1 base from V and 1 base from J, leaving 13 bases between. Germline CDR1 LNHNV, CDR2 YYDKDF (reference sequence). CDR3 sequence (DNA): TGTGCCACCAGCAGAGCGGCGACTTTACCGAACACTGAAGCTTTCTTT. Encoded protein: CATSRAATLPNTEAFF.

This chain links TRBV3-1 (or the pseudogene TRBV3-2) with TRBJ2-1; 7 positions match TRBD2. V shed 4 bases and J 9 bases; nucleotides not matched to a gene: 12. The CDR3 sequence is 15 residues long. Germline CDR1 LGHDT, CDR2 YNNKEL (reference sequence). CDR3 in amino acids: CASSPTSAGQGEQFF. DNA of the CDR3: TGTGCCAGCAGCCCTACTAGCGCGGGGCAAGGTGAGCAGTTCTTC.

The rearrangement joins TRBV11-2 to TRBJ1-4; the D gene is possibly TRBD1 (6 bases). Trimming took off 3 bases at V and 6 bases at J, with 14 bases between the two ends. This CDR3 spans 15 amino acids. Germline values: CDR1 SGHAT, CDR2 FQNNGV. CDR3 nucleotides: TGTGCCAGCAGCTTGCTCAGGGGTAATGATGAAAAACTGTTTTTT. Its protein is CASSLLRGNDEKLFF. The full variable domain, rest sourced from reference TRBV11-2 and TRBJ1-4, is EAGVAQSPRYKIIEKRQSVAFWCNPISGHATLYWYQQILGQGPKLLIQFQNNGVVDDSQLPKDRFSAERLKGVDSTLKIQPAKLEDSAVYLCASSLLRGNDEKLFFGSGTQLSVL.

This sequence joins TRBV28 and TRBJ1-1; D uncertain. Germline V gene data show CDR1 as MDHEN and CDR2 as SYDVKM. V lost 7 bases to trimming and J lost 3 bases, with 9 bases between them. This CDR3 is built from 12 residues. DNA of the CDR3: TGTGCCAGCACCTTTGAGCACACTGAAGCTTTCTTT. Protein sequence: CASTFEHTEAFF.

This clone was detected once. V usage is TRBV4-1 and J usage is TRBJ1-1, with 7 bases matching TRBD1. CDR3 length: 13 amino acids. After removal of 1 base from V and 7 bases from J, the junction contained 3 bases not matched to a gene. The V gene's germline CDR1 is MGHRA and CDR2 YSYEKL. CDR3 in DNA: TGCGCCAGCAGCCAAGTGGGGGACAGTGAAGCTTTCTTT. Its protein product is CASSQVGDSEAFF.

V gene TRBV7-2 combines with J gene TRBJ2-1; 9 positions agree with TRBD2. This CDR3 is built from 19 residues. Germline values: CDR1 SGHTA, CDR2 FQGNSA. V dropped 1 base and J dropped 4; count of bases not matched to a gene: 14. The chain's CDR3 is CASSLVRRAGGGAYNEQFF. CDR3 sequence (DNA): TGTGCCAGCAGCTTAGTTAGGCGAGCGGGAGGAGGGGCTTACAATGAGCAGTTCTTC.